The 17 T cell receptor beta chains below were found in one sample sequenced in a study of blood T cell repertoires in COVID-19. The table came from immunoSEQ multiplex PCR; TCRdb's copy has only in-frame clones and leaves some out. The sample has 200,000 to 300,000 clones; around 87% are singletons. Sequencing was done on a sample of peripheral blood. The receptors were sampled from a woman aged 45-59 years with acute or convalescent COVID-19.

The CDR3: CASSLIGGRGYGYTF. The DNA of the CDR3 is TGTGCCAGCAGTTTAATCGGGGGTAGGGGCTATGGCTACACCTTC. The chain links TRBV28 to TRBJ1-2; TRBD1 might be the D (5 bases). The length of the CDR3 is 15 residues. CDR1 is MDHEN, CDR2 SYDVKM, per germline. V was clipped by 2 bases and J by 4 bases, with 14 bases between them.

The gene calls are TRBV11-3 and TRBJ2-1; 9 bases are a match to TRBD1. This CDR3 has 14 residues. The germline CDR1 and CDR2 sequences are SGHNT and YENEEA. J lost 5 bases, V lost 5 bases, and 4 bases had no gene match. CDR3 loop: CASSLRDRDNEQFF. The CDR3 region has the DNA TGTGCCAGCAGCCTCCGGGACAGGGACAATGAGCAGTTCTTC.

The genes are TRBV29-1 and TRBJ1-1; no clear D. V lost 7 bases and J 0 bases, leaving 12 bases between the germline ends. This CDR3 region has 13 residues. Germline V gene data show CDR1 as SQVTM and CDR2 as ANQGSEA. The CDR3 sequence is CSARGQLNTEAFF. The CDR3 DNA reads as TGCAGCGCACGGGGTCAGTTGAACACTGAAGCTTTCTTT.

The chain has TRBV9 and TRBJ2-1, with 8 positions matching TRBD2. The germline V gene has CDR1 SGDLS and CDR2 YYNGEE. There are 15 residues in the CDR3. V shed 0 bases and J 2 bases; nucleotides not matched to a gene: 1. CDR3 sequence (DNA): TGTGCCAGCAGCGTAGGCGGGAGGCCCTACAATGAGCAGTTCTTC. Its translation is CASSVGGRPYNEQFF.

The V call is TRBV30, the J call TRBJ1-5, with D possibly matching TRBD1 (6 bases). V dropped 4 bases and J dropped 3 bases, with 16 bases sitting between them. The CDR3 covers 15 residues. Per the germline V gene, CDR1 is GTSNPN and CDR2 is SVGIG (reference sequence). CDR3 in DNA: TGTGCCTGGAACTCCGGACAGAGGGACAATCAGCCCCAGCATTTT. This gives the protein CAWNSGQRDNQPQHF.

This chain links TRBV10-3 with TRBJ2-3; the D is unclear. V was pared by 3 bases and J by 0 bases, with 7 bases between. This CDR3 has 14 amino acids. CDR1 and CDR2 from the germline V gene are ENHRY and SYGVKD. As DNA, the CDR3 is TGTGCCATCAGTGATGCGAAGAGCACAGATACGCAGTATTTT. Amino acid sequence: CAISDAKSTDTQYF.

The V gene is TRBV28, the J gene TRBJ2-7; TRBD1 aligns across 11 bases. The CDR3 consists of 15 residues. Germline V CDR1 and CDR2: MDHEN, SYDVKM. J lost 2 bases, V lost 2 bases, and 2 bases had no gene match. Written as DNA, the CDR3 is TGTGCCAGCAGTTTAGGGGGACAGGGGGCCTACGAGCAGTACTTC. Its translation: CASSLGGQGAYEQYF.

CDR3 protein: CASSDLAGGPGEQFF. The CDR3 nucleotides read TGCGCCAGCAGCGATCTAGCGGGAGGGCCGGGTGAGCAGTTCTTC. V is TRBV5-1 and J is TRBJ2-1; 12 nucleotides line up with TRBD2. J lost 9 bases, V lost 4 bases, and 8 bases had no gene match. This CDR3 has 15 amino acids. CDR1 is SGHRS and CDR2 is YFSETQ in the germline V gene.

The V call is TRBV5-1, the J call TRBJ1-1; D is unresolved. Germline CDR1 SGHRS, CDR2 YFSETQ. V lost 4 bases and J lost 1, with 11 bases in between. There are 14 residues in the CDR3. In DNA form, the CDR3 reads TGCGCCAGCAGCCTCACTATTCCGAACACTGAAGCTTTCTTT. Translating gives CASSLTIPNTEAFF. The full variable domain, completed using reference TRBV5-1 and TRBJ1-1, is KAGVTQTPRYLIKTRGQQVTLSCSPISGHRSVSWYQQTPGQGLQFLFEYFSETQRNKGNFPGRFSGRQFSNSRSEMNVSTLELGDSALYLCASSLTIPNTEAFFGQGTRLTVV.

The rearrangement uses TRBV19 and TRBJ2-2; 7 bases align to TRBD1. The V gene end was trimmed by 11 bases and the J gene end by 7 bases; junction bases not matched to a gene: 7. The germline CDR1 and CDR2 sequences are LNHDA and SQIVND (reference sequence). The CDR3 spans 12 residues. The CDR3 nucleotides read TGTGCCGCACGACAGGGTGTCGGGGAGCTGTTTTTT. Its protein product is CAARQGVGELFF.

The CDR3 spells CASSTSRGQPQHF. Written as DNA, the CDR3 is TGTGCCAGCAGTACAAGCCGGGGACAGCCCCAGCATTTT. The J gene is TRBJ1-5, the V gene TRBV12-3 or TRBV12-4, with unresolved D. This CDR3 region has 13 residues. The ends were cut back, 5 bases at V and 7 bases at J, with 12 bases in the middle.

This clone occurred once. This chain links TRBV7-9 with TRBJ2-7, with 9 bases matching TRBD2. CDR3 length: 14 amino acids. The junction had 1 base not matched to a gene; V was cut back by 1 base and J by 3 bases. The germline V gene has CDR1 SEHNR and CDR2 FQNEAQ (reference sequence). CDR3 in amino acids: CASSLGTSDYEQYF. DNA for the CDR3: TGTGCCAGCAGCTTAGGGACTAGCGACTACGAGCAGTACTTC.

The chain combines TRBV9 with TRBJ1-2; D possibly corresponds to TRBD1 (6 bases). Germline V gene lookup returns CDR1 SGDLS and CDR2 YYNGEE. The V and J ends lost 3 bases and 0 bases respectively, with 6 bases between them. CDR3 length equals 13 residues. CDR3 nucleotides: TGTGCCAGCAGCGAGGGGGCTAACTATGGCTACACCTTC. This codes for CASSEGANYGYTF. The whole variable domain, filled in from reference TRBV9 and TRBJ1-2, reads DSGVTQTPKHLITATGQRVTLRCSPRSGDLSVYWYQQSLDQGLQFLIQYYNGEERAKGNILERFSAQQFPDLHSELNLSSLELGDSALYFCASSEGANYGYTFGSGTRLTVV.

The chain couples TRBV29-1 to TRBJ2-2; D is ambiguous. Trimming removed 0 bases at V and 5 bases at J, with 7 bases between. Germline assignment: CDR1 SQVTM and CDR2 ANQGSEA. This CDR3 has 13 residues. The CDR3 coding sequence is TGCAGCGTTGAAGAGACCAGGACCGGGGAGCTGTTTTTT. This encodes CSVEETRTGELFF.

This clone came up a few times. The chain has TRBV19 and TRBJ2-2; D call uncertain. Germline V CDR1 and CDR2: LNHDA, SQIVND (reference sequence). Trimming removed 8 bases from V and 2 bases from J, with 12 bases in between. The CDR3 is 14 residues long. The DNA of the CDR3 is TGTGCCAGTCGTCTGACTGCTAACACCGGGGAGCTGTTTTTT. Protein sequence: CASRLTANTGELFF.

The rearrangement joins TRBV7-2 to TRBJ2-1; the match to TRBD2 covers 7 bases. The CDR3 spans 14 residues. Germline V gene data show CDR1 as SGHTA and CDR2 as FQGNSA. V gave up 6 bases and J gave up 9 bases; unmatched junction bases: 11. The DNA of the CDR3 is TGTGCCAGCAGTGAGGGCGGGAGTAAGGGTGAGCAGTTCTTC. This encodes CASSEGGSKGEQFF.

J is TRBJ2-1 and V is TRBV5-4, with TRBD2 identical over 7 bases. The CDR3 consists of 14 residues. Germline V lookup: CDR1 SGHNT, CDR2 YYREEE (reference sequence). The V and J ends lost 2 bases and 4 bases, in that order; junction bases with no gene match: 3. This CDR3 reads CASSFRGSYNEQFF. The CDR3 DNA reads as TGTGCCAGCAGCTTCCGCGGGAGTTACAATGAGCAGTTCTTC.